The 24 T cell receptor beta chains reported below all come from one sample, sequenced in a study of T cell changes during pregnancy in multiple sclerosis. Sequencing was performed with immunoSEQ multiplex PCR; in TCRdb, only in-frame clones are kept and a portion is missing. The sample has around 51,000 clones; approximately 93% are singletons. Here the sequenced sample was peripheral blood, taken in the second trimester of pregnancy. The receptors originated from a female donor with multiple sclerosis, enrolled in a pregnancy study.

The gene calls are TRBV7-9 and TRBJ2-1; 8 bases fit TRBD1. After removal of 4 bases from V and 4 bases from J, the junction contained 9 bases not matched to a gene. This CDR3 has 16 residues. Germline-derived CDR1 and CDR2 are SEHNR and FQNEAQ (reference sequence). CDR3 in DNA: TGTGCCAGCAGCTCTTCAACTGACAGGGGTTACAATGAGCAGTTCTTC. Its translation is CASSSSTDRGYNEQFF.

This clone was seen once. The V call is TRBV19, the J call TRBJ2-1; the match to TRBD2 covers 12 bases. J lost 9 bases, V lost 0 bases, and 9 bases had no gene match. Germline CDR1 reads LNHDA; CDR2 reads SQIVND (reference sequence). This CDR3 has 17 amino acids. Here the CDR3 reads CASSIDVTSGRATEQFF. For the CDR3, the DNA is TGTGCCAGTAGTATAGATGTGACTAGCGGGAGAGCGACTGAGCAGTTCTTC.

The J gene is TRBJ1-5, the V gene TRBV21-1; the tabulated D call, TRBD1, remains unverified against the DNA. TRBV21-1 is described as a pseudogene. The CDR3 spans 19 residues. The CDR3 spells CASSLERHDREDSNQPQHF. CDR3 nucleotide sequence: TGTGCCAGCAGCCTTGAAAGGCACGACAGGGAGGATAGCAATCAGCCCCAGCATTTT.

The V and J genes are TRBV25-1 and TRBJ2-2, with no clear D. The germline V gene encodes CDR1 MGHDK and CDR2 SYGVNS. The CDR3 extends over 13 amino acids. Between the trimmed V and J ends, which lost 4 bases and 3 bases, there was a span of 6 bases. Written as DNA, the CDR3 is TGTGCCAGCAGTGCCCGGGACACCGGGGAGCTGTTTTTT. Its protein product is CASSARDTGELFF.

The chain recombines TRBV11-2 with TRBJ2-5, with D unresolved. Germline assignment: CDR1 SGHAT and CDR2 FQNNGV. The CDR3 runs 14 residues. Trimming stripped 3 bases from V and 2 bases from J, with 10 bases between. The CDR3 protein is CASSFVQVQETQYF. The CDR3 DNA follows: TGTGCCAGCAGCTTTGTCCAGGTTCAAGAGACCCAGTACTTC.

Of note for this clone: Mismatch with germline at one junction end may stem from a read error. The chain links TRBV6-5 to TRBJ2-7; TRBD1 is a possible D gene (5 bases). The germline V gene encodes CDR1 MNHEY and CDR2 SVGAGI. The CDR3 has 13 amino acids. Here the CDR3 DNA reads TGTGCCAGACAAGCCAGGGAATCCTCCGAGCAGTACTTC. Its translation is CARQARESSEQYF.

This chain joins TRBV7-9 and TRBJ1-5; D gene ambiguous. CDR3 length: 15 amino acids. From germline, CDR1 is SEHNR and CDR2 FQNEAQ (reference sequence). The ends were cut back, 1 base at V and 0 bases at J, with 7 bases in the middle. For the CDR3, the DNA is TGTGCCAGCAGCTTAGGAGATTATAGCAATCAGCCCCAGCATTTT. Translating it yields CASSLGDYSNQPQHF.

The chain joins TRBV7-3 to TRBJ2-3; 11 nucleotides agree with TRBD2. CDR3 length equals 20 residues. Germline V gives CDR1 SGHTA, CDR2 FQGTGA. The junction had 20 bases not matched to a gene; V was cut back by 5 bases and J by 4 bases. The CDR3 DNA follows: TGTGCCAGCAGCCCAGGGTGGGGAATCACTAGCGGGAGTTCAGCAGATACGCAGTATTTT. It yields the protein CASSPGWGITSGSSADTQYF. The full variable domain, in which reference TRBV7-3 and TRBJ2-3 provide the parts outside the CDR3, is GAGVSQTPSNKVTEKGKYVELRCDPISGHTALYWYRQSLGQGPEFLIYFQGTGAADDSGLPNDRFFAVRPEGSVSTLKIQRTERGDSAVYLCASSPGWGITSGSSADTQYFGPGTRLTVL.

In its sample, this clone is medium-sized. The V call is TRBV27, the J call TRBJ1-2; 7 positions match TRBD1. Germline V gene data show CDR1 as MNHEY and CDR2 as SMNVEV (reference sequence). J was trimmed by 3 bases and V by 6 bases; bases with no gene match: 13. The CDR3 runs 16 residues. In nucleotides, the CDR3 is TGTGCCAGCAGCCCCGCAGGAGGGGGCAGCCACTATGGCTACACCTTC. Protein product: CASSPAGGGSHYGYTF.

The CDR3 nucleotides read TGTGCCAGCAGCTCCCGGGACAGCCTAATTAACTATGGCTACACCTTC. It translates to CASSSRDSLINYGYTF. The V and J genes are TRBV7-2 and TRBJ1-2; TRBD1 aligns across 7 bases. The V and J ends lost 4 bases and 1 base, in that order; junction bases with no gene match: 9. Germline assignment: CDR1 SGHTA and CDR2 FQGNSA. This CDR3 spans 16 amino acids.

The chain employs TRBV4-1 and TRBJ2-7; 8 bases map to TRBD2. The V segment lost 3 bases and the J segment 3 bases; nucleotides outside the gene matches: 4. CDR3 length: 14 amino acids. Germline lookup yields CDR1 MGHRA and CDR2 YSYEKL. This chain's CDR3 is CASSHPGTSYEQYF. CDR3 DNA: TGCGCCAGCAGCCATCCTGGGACTAGCTACGAGCAGTACTTC.

V is TRBV27 and J is TRBJ1-5, with D tentatively TRBD1 (5 bases). The CDR3 has 12 amino acids. Trimming left V 4 bases short and J 6 bases short, with 7 bases between. Germline CDR1 is MNHEY and CDR2 is SMNVEV (reference sequence). The CDR3 nucleotides are TGTGCCAGCAGTTCGGGGGTTCAGCCCCAGCATTTT. Its translation is CASSSGVQPQHF.

The chain carries TRBV18 and TRBJ2-1; 12 bases align to TRBD2. V was clipped by 6 bases and J by 5 bases; unmatched bases: 5. Germline CDR1 reads KGHSH; CDR2 reads LQKENI. The CDR3 loop spans 15 amino acids. CDR3 protein: CASSGTSGYHNEQFF. The CDR3 DNA is TGTGCCAGCTCGGGGACTAGCGGGTACCACAATGAGCAGTTCTTC.

V and J are TRBV28 and TRBJ1-4; TRBD1 aligns across 7 bases. The CDR3 extends over 15 amino acids. CDR1 is MDHEN and CDR2 is SYDVKM in the germline V gene. Trimming cost V 6 bases and J 0 bases; bases outside gene matches: 4. CDR3 DNA sequence: TGTGCCAGCAGAATCCAGGGGGCAACTAATGAAAAACTGTTTTTT. Amino acid sequence: CASRIQGATNEKLFF. The variable domain in full, completed from reference TRBV28 and TRBJ1-4, reads DVKVTQSSRYLVKRTGEKVFLECVQDMDHENMFWYRQDPGLGLRLIYFSYDVKMKEKGDIPEGYSVSREKKERFSLILESASTNQTSMYLCASRIQGATNEKLFFGSGTQLSVL.

The V and J genes are TRBV29-1 and TRBJ2-3; 10 bases match TRBD1. Trimming removed 6 bases from V and 4 bases from J; junction bases left unmatched: 4. CDR1 is SQVTM, CDR2 ANQGSEA, per germline. The CDR3 is 13 amino acids. The CDR3 spells CSVGQGFPDTQYF. The CDR3 DNA reads as TGCAGCGTGGGACAGGGGTTCCCAGATACGCAGTATTTT.

The chain recombines TRBV9 with TRBJ2-2; 10 positions match TRBD2. Germline lookup yields CDR1 SGDLS and CDR2 YYNGEE. The CDR3 contains 17 residues. The ends lost 3 bases at V and 6 bases at J; junction bases unmatched: 11. The CDR3: CASSAHPSGRGAGELFF. The CDR3 DNA sequence: TGTGCCAGCAGCGCCCATCCAAGCGGGAGGGGCGCCGGGGAGCTGTTTTTT.

The chain carries TRBV7-2 and TRBJ1-2, with unresolved D. V dropped 2 bases and J dropped 6 bases, with 13 bases sitting between them. This CDR3 spans 14 amino acids. Germline V gene data show CDR1 as SGHTA and CDR2 as FQGNSA. The CDR3 is CASSLNYGSDGYTF. The CDR3, as DNA: TGTGCCAGCAGCTTAAATTATGGTAGCGATGGCTACACCTTC. The full variable domain, rest sourced from reference TRBV7-2 and TRBJ1-2, is GAGVSQSPSNKVTEKGKDVELRCDPISGHTALYWYRQSLGQGLEFLIYFQGNSAPDKSGLPSDRFSAERTGGSVSTLTIQRTQQEDSAVYLCASSLNYGSDGYTFGSGTRLTVV.

The chain has TRBV13 and TRBJ1-1, with a possible D match to TRBD1 (5 bases). Deletions cut 4 bases from V and 12 bases from J, with 21 bases between. Germline CDR1 is PRHDT and CDR2 is FYEKMQ (reference sequence). The CDR3 runs 14 residues. In DNA, the CDR3 is TGTGCCAGCAGCTCCCGCTCTGCAGGGCAGTCTTCTTTCTTT. Its translation is CASSSRSAGQSSFF.

The CDR3 DNA reads TGTGCCAGCACCTTACAGGGGAGTACTGAAGCTTTCTTT. It codes for CASTLQGSTEAFF. The chain recombines TRBV5-8 with TRBJ1-1; the match to TRBD1 covers 7 bases. Germline V CDR1 and CDR2: SGHTS, YDEGEE. The CDR3 runs to 13 residues. V dropped 6 bases and J dropped 5; count of bases not matched to a gene: 7. Filled out from reference TRBV5-8 and TRBJ1-1, the complete variable domain reads EAGVTQSPTHLIKTRGQQATLRCSPISGHTSVYWYQQALGLGLQFLLWYDEGEERNRGNFPPRFSGRQFPNYSSELNVNALELEDSALYLCASTLQGSTEAFFGQGTRLTVV.

V is TRBV4-2 and J is TRBJ1-2; 10 nucleotides agree with TRBD1. CDR1 is LGHNA and CDR2 is YNFKEQ in the germline V gene. With V trimmed by 4 bases and J by 4 bases, 12 bases remained unmatched. The CDR3 totals 17 residues. This CDR3 reads CASSPSLGGQGFYGYTF. CDR3 nucleotides: TGTGCCAGCAGCCCCTCCTTGGGGGGACAGGGGTTCTATGGCTACACCTTC.

This clone occurred once. The chain couples TRBV20-1 to TRBJ1-2; D gene uncertain. CDR3 size: 10 residues. Germline lookup yields CDR1 DFQATT and CDR2 SNEGSKA (reference sequence). V was clipped by 4 bases and J by 7 bases, with 7 bases between them. The DNA of the CDR3 is TGCAGTGCTACCAGACTTGGCTACACCTTC. This gives the protein CSATRLGYTF.

The chain links TRBV7-9 to TRBJ1-4; 7 positions agree with TRBD1. J lost 7 bases, V lost 1 base, and 3 bases had no gene match. The CDR3 is made up of 14 amino acids. Germline-derived CDR1 and CDR2 are SEHNR and FQNEAQ (reference sequence). The CDR3 sequence: CASSLGQGSEKLFF. Here the CDR3 DNA reads TGTGCCAGCAGCTTAGGACAGGGCTCTGAAAAACTGTTTTTT.

The chain has TRBV19 and TRBJ2-5; D remains ambiguous. This CDR3 contains 12 residues. Germline assignment: CDR1 LNHDA and CDR2 SQIVND (reference sequence). Between the trimmed V and J ends, which lost 3 bases and 4 bases, there was a span of 6 bases. The CDR3 spells CASSITGETQYF. The CDR3 nucleotides are TGTGCCAGTAGTATTACGGGAGAGACCCAGTACTTC.

The chain links TRBV19 to TRBJ2-1; 11 positions agree with TRBD2. The CDR3 has 13 amino acids. Trimming removed 7 bases from V and 6 bases from J; junction bases left unmatched: 2. Germline V gene sequence: CDR1 LNHDA, CDR2 SQIVND (reference sequence). CDR3: CASTGTSGNEQFF. The DNA of the CDR3 is TGTGCCAGTACCGGGACTAGCGGCAATGAGCAGTTCTTC.